This paragraph reports one T cell receptor (beta chain). What antigen it recognizes has not been identified. Per-nucleotide qualities are absent, and no much larger clonotype sits a single base away. The immunoSEQ Assay, a bias-controlled multiplex PCR, was used to amplify TCRbeta CDR3 regions from genomic DNA. In the paper's pipeline: Nucleated cell counts per sample were estimated from amplification of reference gene primers within the assay. To quantify the absolute abundance of each unique TCRbeta CDR3 rearrangement, sequence reads were collapsed and filtered. Productive Simpson clonality was computed per sample as the square root of Simpson's diversity index over productive rearrangements. This immuneACCESS table, as held by TCRdb, lists in-frame sequences with V and J called but not all clones. Of the missing ones, under half trace to an unresolved V gene in checked studies; the others have no known cause. That table supplies the V and J calls and clone size; D and trimming were determined from the DNA. A total of 70,000 to 100,000 clones appear in this sample, approximately 86% of them only once. Approximately 1.2% of the sample goes to the ten largest clones.

The data belong to a study of blood T cell repertoires in COVID-19 (dated by TCRdb to the early 2020s). Regarding the study in general: The collaborator samples originated in the United States, Italy and Spain and spanned the acute and convalescent phases of COVID-19. The prospective study material was composed of cDNA or gDNA derived from T cells, B-cell-depleted T cells, or PBMCs. Subjects who had been exposed to COVID-19, were actively infected with it, or had recovered from it provided the deeply sampled blood TCRbeta repertoires that made up the dataset. The repertoires were made available in a free public database intended to serve as a resource for research on the immune response to SARS-CoV-2. Samples were obtained from the ongoing ImmuneRACE study (first 160 participants) and from over 1,000 subjects provided by 6 global collaborators. A de-identified subject ID, COVID-19 status, age in years and sex were almost always included in the sample metadata. Where available, HLA class I and class II types were taken from metadata supplied by the sample provider and were not determined by assay-based typing. Summary of the overall study and its limitations: Clinical and demographic metadata were provided uncurated, with the amount varying by source and participant.

The collaborating institutions used their own protocols to collect whole blood in K2EDTA tubes. For TCRbeta analysis, collaborators shipped samples in one of three forms: frozen whole blood, isolated PBMCs, or DNA extracted from either of those sample types. From the germline V gene (reference sequence), CDR1 is GTSNPN and CDR2 is SVGIG. The junction shows trimming of 0 bases on V and 9 bases on J, plus 6 bases between the germline ends. The CDR3, from cysteine to phenylalanine, totals 11 residues. Kept here is only the CDR3 DNA, which spans 33 bases and is read in frame from base 1. The TCR was taken from a man older than 75 with active or convalescent COVID-19. The rearrangement combines TRBV30 with TRBJ2-1; the best D guess is TRBD1, with 6 bases matching. Sequencing was carried out using peripheral blood. The DNA sequence follows: TGTGCCTGGAGTGTAGGGGGTGAGCAGTTCTTC. Its coded protein is CAWSVGGEQFF.